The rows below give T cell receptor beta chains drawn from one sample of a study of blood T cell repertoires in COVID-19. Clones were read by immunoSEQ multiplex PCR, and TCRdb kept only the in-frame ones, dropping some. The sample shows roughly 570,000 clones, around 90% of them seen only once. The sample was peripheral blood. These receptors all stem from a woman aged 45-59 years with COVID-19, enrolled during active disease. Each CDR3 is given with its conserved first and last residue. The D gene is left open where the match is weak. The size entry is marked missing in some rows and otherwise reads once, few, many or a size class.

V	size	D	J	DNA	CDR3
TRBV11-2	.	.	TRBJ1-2	TGTGCCAGCAGCTTAGATCAAGGTGCCCCAAGGAGGAACACCTTC	CASSLDQGAPRRNTF
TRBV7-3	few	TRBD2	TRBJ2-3	TGTGCCAGCAGCCTCCCTAGCGGGGGCACAGATACGCAGTATTTT	CASSLPSGGTDTQYF
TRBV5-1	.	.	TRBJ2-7	TGCGCCAGCAGCTTGGCGGCAGGGGAGATTACGAAGCAGTACTTC	CASSLAAGEITKQYF
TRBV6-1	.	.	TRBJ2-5	TGTGCCAGCAGTGAAGTCGGGATGGAGACCCAGTACTTC	CASSEVGMETQYF
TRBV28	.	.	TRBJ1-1	TGTGCCAGCAGCCCCCCGACAGGAAGGTCACGAGCTTTCTTT	CASSPPTGRSRAFF
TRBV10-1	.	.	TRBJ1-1	TGCGCCAGCCGGACAGACTTGAACACTGAAGCTTTCTTT	CASRTDLNTEAFF
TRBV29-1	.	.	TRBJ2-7	TGCAGCGTTGACCCGACAGCCGGAGGGGAGCAGTACTTC	CSVDPTAGGEQYF
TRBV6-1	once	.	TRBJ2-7	TGTGCCAGCAGTGAAGATTGGACACTCACCTACGAGCAGTACTTC	CASSEDWTLTYEQYF
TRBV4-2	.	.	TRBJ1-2	TGTGCCAGCAGCCCCAATCCCCGGGTATATGGAGGCTACACCTTC	CASSPNPRVYGGYTF
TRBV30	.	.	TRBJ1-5	TGTGCCTGGAATGGAGGAGGGAATCATCCCCAGCATTTT	CAWNGGGNHPQHF
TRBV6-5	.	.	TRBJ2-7	TGTGCCAGCACCCAGGGGCCGATGAGCTCCTACGAGCAGTACTTC	CASTQGPMSSYEQYF
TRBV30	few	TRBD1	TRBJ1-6	TGTGCCTGGAGAAAACGGGACAGTATCTCCGGGGCTAATTCACCCCTCCACTTT	CAWRKRDSISGANSPLHF
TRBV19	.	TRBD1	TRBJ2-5	TGTGCCAGTAGTGCCGGGACAGGGGAGACCCAGTACTTC	CASSAGTGETQYF
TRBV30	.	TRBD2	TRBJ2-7	TGTGCCTGGAGTGCACGCGGGGGGCAGACCTACGAGCAGTACTTC	CAWSARGGQTYEQYF
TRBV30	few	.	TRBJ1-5	TGTGCCTGGAGTGTACAGGACCATCAGCCCCAGCATTTT	CAWSVQDHQPQHF
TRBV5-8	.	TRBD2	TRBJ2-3	TGTGCCAGCAGCTTGAGCGGGGGGGCTGGAGATACGCAGTATTTT	CASSLSGGAGDTQYF
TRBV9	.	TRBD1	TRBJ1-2	TGTGCCAGCAGCGCCTGGACAGGGGGCGGGTATGGCTACACCTTC	CASSAWTGGGYGYTF
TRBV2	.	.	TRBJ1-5	TGTGCCAGCAGAGGGGGGGCGAGAGTTTCCAATCAGCCCCAGCATTTT	CASRGGARVSNQPQHF
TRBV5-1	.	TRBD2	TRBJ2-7	TGCGCCAGCAGCTCCTTCGACCCGACTAGCGAGGCCTACGAGCAGTACTTC	CASSSFDPTSEAYEQYF
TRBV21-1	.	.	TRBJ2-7	TGTGCCAGCAGCAAGGCCCCAGGTGGTGAGCAGTACTTC	CASSKAPGGEQYF
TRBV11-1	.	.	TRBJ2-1	TGTGCCAGCAGCCCAGGTAGGCGTGGGAATGAGCAGTTCTTC	CASSPGRRGNEQFF
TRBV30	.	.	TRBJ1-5	TGTGCCTGGAGCGGACAGATGACCAGCAATCAGCCCCAGCATTTT	CAWSGQMTSNQPQHF
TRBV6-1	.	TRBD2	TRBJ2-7	TGTGCCAGCAGTGAAATCCCCGGGACTAGCGGTTTCTACGAGCAGTACTTC	CASSEIPGTSGFYEQYF
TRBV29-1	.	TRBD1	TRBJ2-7	TGCAGCGTGGTTGACAGGGGCCGGGAAGAGCAGTACTTC	CSVVDRGREEQYF
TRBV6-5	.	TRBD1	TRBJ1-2	TGTGCCAGCACCTATAGGCCCGGACAGGGCTATGGCTACACCTTC	CASTYRPGQGYGYTF
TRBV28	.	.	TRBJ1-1	TGTGCCAGCAGTTTGACGTCAGGCACTGAAGCTTTCTTT	CASSLTSGTEAFF
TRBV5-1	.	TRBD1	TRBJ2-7	TGCGCCAGCAGCTTTTTACCGGGACAGGGGTCGTACGAGCAGTACTTC	CASSFLPGQGSYEQYF
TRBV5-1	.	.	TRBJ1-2	TGCGCCAGCAGCTTCGCAGGACAGAGCTATGGCTACACCTTC	CASSFAGQSYGYTF
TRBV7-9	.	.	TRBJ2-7	TGTGCCAGCAGCTGGGGGACACGCACCTACGAGCAGTACTTC	CASSWGTRTYEQYF
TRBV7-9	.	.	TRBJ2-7	TGTGCCAGCAGCTTATCGCGGGGGCACGAGCAGTACTTC	CASSLSRGHEQYF
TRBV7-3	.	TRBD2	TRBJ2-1	TGTGCCAGCAGCCTCTTCGGGAGCGGGGGCCAGAGCTCCTACAATGAGCAGTTCTTC	CASSLFGSGGQSSYNEQFF
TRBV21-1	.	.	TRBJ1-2	TGTGCCAGCAGCCCTAGACCCTTTAACTATGGCTACACCTTC	CASSPRPFNYGYTF
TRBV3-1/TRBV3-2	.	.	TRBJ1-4	TGTGCCAGCAGCCAAGATAGCACTAATGAAAAACTGTTTTTT	CASSQDSTNEKLFF
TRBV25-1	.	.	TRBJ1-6	TGTGCCAGCAGTGAGAGGCAGGGGTATTCACCCCTCCACTTT	CASSERQGYSPLHF
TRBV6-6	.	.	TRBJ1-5	TGTGCCAGCAGGCCAGGTGTGTTGGTTCAGCCCCAGCATTTT	CASRPGVLVQPQHF
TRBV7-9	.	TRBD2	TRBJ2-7	TGTGCCAGCAGCGTAGTAGCGGGGGGCGGCGACGAGCAGTACTTC	CASSVVAGGGDEQYF
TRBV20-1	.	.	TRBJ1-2	TGCAGTGCTCCCGTGGGCGGCTACACCTTC	CSAPVGGYTF
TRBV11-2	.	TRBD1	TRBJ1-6	TGTGCCAGCAGCTTAGACAGGAGGGGGCATCGGAATTCACCCCTCCACTTT	CASSLDRRGHRNSPLHF
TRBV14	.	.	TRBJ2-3	TGTGCCAGCAGCCAACAGGGTATTGGCACAGATACGCAGTATTTT	CASSQQGIGTDTQYF
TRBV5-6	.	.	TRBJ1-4	TGTGCCAGCAGCTTCTCCAGGGCAGAGGAACTGTTTTTT	CASSFSRAEELFF
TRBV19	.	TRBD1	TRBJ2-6	TGTGCCAGTAGTACCGGGACAGGGACCCCCGGGGCCAACGTCCTGACTTTC	CASSTGTGTPGANVLTF
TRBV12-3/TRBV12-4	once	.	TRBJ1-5	TGTGCCAGCAGTTTAGCAGGGGCGCAGCCCCAGCATTTT	CASSLAGAQPQHF
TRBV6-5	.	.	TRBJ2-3	TGTGCCAGCAAACGAGGCACAGATACGCAGTATTTT	CASKRGTDTQYF
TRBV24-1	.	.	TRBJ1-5	TGTGCCACCCAGGGGAACAATCAGCCCCAGCATTTT	CATQGNNQPQHF
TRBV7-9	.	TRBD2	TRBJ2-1	TGTGCCAGCACCCAGCGGGGGAACTCCTACAATGAGCAGTTCTTC	CASTQRGNSYNEQFF
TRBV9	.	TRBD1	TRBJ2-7	TGTGCCAGCAGCGCCGGGACAGGGGCGAACGAGCAGTACTTC	CASSAGTGANEQYF
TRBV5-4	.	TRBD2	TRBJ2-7	TGTGCCAGCAGCTTGGGAGCTTCGCGGGGGGCGCCCTACGAGCAGTACTTC	CASSLGASRGAPYEQYF
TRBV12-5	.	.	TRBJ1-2	TGTGCTAGTGGTTCCGGGGGGGCCCGGACGTCCTACACCTTC	CASGSGGARTSYTF
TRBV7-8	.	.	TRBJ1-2	TGTGCCAGCAGCTGGGGGGGACGGACCTATGGCTACACCTTC	CASSWGGRTYGYTF
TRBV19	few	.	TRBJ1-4	TGTGCCAGTAGTTCTGGACAGTTTTGGGTTGAAAAACTGTTTTTT	CASSSGQFWVEKLFF
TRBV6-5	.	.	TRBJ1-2	TGTGCCAGCAGTTACTCGGGGGGTAACTATGGCTACACCTTC	CASSYSGGNYGYTF